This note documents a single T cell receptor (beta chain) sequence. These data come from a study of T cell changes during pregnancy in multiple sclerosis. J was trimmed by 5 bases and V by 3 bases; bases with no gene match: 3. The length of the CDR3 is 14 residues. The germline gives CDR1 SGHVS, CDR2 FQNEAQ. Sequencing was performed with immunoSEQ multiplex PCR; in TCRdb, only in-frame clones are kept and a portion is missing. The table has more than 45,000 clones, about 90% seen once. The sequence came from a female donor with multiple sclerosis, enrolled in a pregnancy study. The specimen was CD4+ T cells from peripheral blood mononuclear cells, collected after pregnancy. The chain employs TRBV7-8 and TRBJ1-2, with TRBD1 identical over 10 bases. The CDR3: CASSFGQGGYGYTF. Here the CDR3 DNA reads TGTGCCAGCAGCTTTGGACAGGGGGGATATGGCTACACCTTC.